This T cell receptor beta chain was sequenced during a study of post-analysis software for immune sequencing data. cDNA libraries of TCR beta carried unique molecular identifiers. TCRdb re-called the PCR reads with MiXCR, one entry per CDR3 protein. The sample holds about 820,000 distinct CDR3 sequences, approximately 53% seen once. This clonotype originated in a girl between 5 and 17 years old with multiple sclerosis. The sample was blood.

Written as DNA, the CDR3 is TGTGCCAGCTCACCACAAGGGACAGCCTACGAGCAGTACTTC. Amino acid sequence: CASSPQGTAYEQYF. The rearrangement joins TRBV18 to TRBJ2-7; TRBD1 aligns across 7 bases. The trim removed 1 base at V and 2 bases at J, leaving 2 bases unmatched. Per germline, CDR1 KGHSH and CDR2 LQKENI. The CDR3 loop spans 14 amino acids. The variable domain in full, with the rest retrieved from reference TRBV18 and TRBJ2-7, is NAGVMQNPRHLVRRRGQEARLRCSPMKGHSHVYWYRQLPEEGLKFMVYLQKENIIDESGMPKERFSAEFPKEGPSILRIQQVVRGDSAAYFCASSPQGTAYEQYFGPGTRLTVT.